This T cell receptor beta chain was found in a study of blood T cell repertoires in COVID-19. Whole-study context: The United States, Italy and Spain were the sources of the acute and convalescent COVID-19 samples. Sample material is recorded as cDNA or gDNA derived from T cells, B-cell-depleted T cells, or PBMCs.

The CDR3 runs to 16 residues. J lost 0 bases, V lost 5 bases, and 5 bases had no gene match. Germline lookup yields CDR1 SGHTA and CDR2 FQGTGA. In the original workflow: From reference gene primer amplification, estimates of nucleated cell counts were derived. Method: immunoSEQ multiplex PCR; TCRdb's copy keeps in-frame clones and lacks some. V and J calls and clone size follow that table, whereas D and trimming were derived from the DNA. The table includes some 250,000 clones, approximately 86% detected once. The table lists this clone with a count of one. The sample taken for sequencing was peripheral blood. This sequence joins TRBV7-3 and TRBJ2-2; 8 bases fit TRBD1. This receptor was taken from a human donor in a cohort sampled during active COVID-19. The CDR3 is CASSRGTGSNTGELFF. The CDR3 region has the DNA TGTGCCAGCAGCCGAGGGACAGGCTCGAACACCGGGGAGCTGTTTTTT.